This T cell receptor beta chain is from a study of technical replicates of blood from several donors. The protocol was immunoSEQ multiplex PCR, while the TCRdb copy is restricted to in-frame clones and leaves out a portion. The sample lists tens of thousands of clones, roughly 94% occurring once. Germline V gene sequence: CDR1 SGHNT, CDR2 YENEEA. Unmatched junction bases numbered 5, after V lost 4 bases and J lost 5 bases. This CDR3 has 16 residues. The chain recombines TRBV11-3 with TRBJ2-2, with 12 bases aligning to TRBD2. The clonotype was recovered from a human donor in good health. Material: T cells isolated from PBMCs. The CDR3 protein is CASSSALAGGTGELFF. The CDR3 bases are TGTGCCAGCAGCTCGGCACTAGCGGGAGGAACCGGGGAGCTGTTTTTT.